A single sample is the source of the 25 T cell receptor beta chains below, sequenced in a study of graft-versus-host responses after intestinal transplantation (dated by TCRdb to about 2021). Library preparation used the immunoSEQ multiplex PCR assay. Entries here come from immuneACCESS through TCRdb and include only in-frame sequences with V and J called. Some clones fail to appear in such tables; in the studies checked, an unresolved V gene covers under half of the shortfall, and the cause of the remainder is unknown. For this sample the table gives tens of thousands of clones, of which roughly 80% were detected only once. 0.45% to 0.55% of the sample lies in the top ten. The time point label, as the study defines it: cells obtained before transplantation from donor or recipient. Antigens for these TCRs are unknown. This sample comprised unstimulated CD4+ T cells sorted from spleen or lymph node cells, obtained before transplant. These receptors all stem from a human donor who was the organ donor for an intestinal transplant.

In regard to this clone: The junction differs from germline at one of its ends, possibly a read error. V and J are TRBV11-2 and TRBJ2-5; 10 nucleotides agree with TRBD2. The CDR3 runs to 16 residues. Per germline, CDR1 SGHAT and CDR2 FQNNGV. The CDR3 region has the DNA TGTGCCAGCAGCTCCCACTTAATAGCGGGGGGCCTCCCTAAGGACTTC. Protein product: CASSSHLIAGGLPKDF.

The V and J genes are TRBV5-5 and TRBJ1-5, with 7 positions matching TRBD1. This CDR3 spans 13 amino acids. V shed 4 bases, J shed 2 bases, and the junction held 0 bases outside the gene matches. CDR1 is SGHKS and CDR2 is YYEKEE in the germline V gene (reference sequence). The CDR3 nucleotides read TGTGCCAGCAGCGACAGGGGCAATCAGCCCCAGCATTTT. Translated, it gives CASSDRGNQPQHF.

The CDR3 DNA sequence: TGTGCCTGGAGACAGGGGGCGAACACCGGGGAGCTGTTTTTT. It specifies CAWRQGANTGELFF. The rearrangement joins TRBV30 to TRBJ2-2, with 8 bases that match TRBD1. Germline CDR1 and CDR2: GTSNPN and SVGIG (reference sequence). Trimming took 3 bases from V and 0 from J; bases not matched to a gene: 0. This CDR3 is built from 14 residues.

The chain links TRBV6-4 to TRBJ2-2; perhaps TRBD2 as D (6 bases). V dropped 1 base and J dropped 0 bases, with 12 bases sitting between them. CDR3 length: 17 amino acids. Germline V gene sequence: CDR1 MRHNA, CDR2 SNTAGT. CDR3 coding DNA: TGTGCCAGCAGTGACTTGGGAGGAGCGACGAACACCGGGGAGCTGTTTTTT. Its translation is CASSDLGGATNTGELFF.

The gene calls are TRBV30 and TRBJ2-3, with TRBD2 matching 14 bases. Germline-derived CDR1 and CDR2 are GTSNPN and SVGIG (reference sequence). The CDR3 loop spans 16 amino acids. The J segment lost 5 bases and the V segment lost 1 base, leaving 5 bases of the junction unmatched. The CDR3 coding sequence is TGTGCCTGGAGTGGGGGACTAGCGGGAGTCATAGATACGCAGTATTTT. Translation gives CAWSGGLAGVIDTQYF.

The chain carries TRBV6-6 and TRBJ2-6, with D unclear. This CDR3 comprises 13 residues. In germline, CDR1 is MNHNY, CDR2 SVGAGI (reference sequence). V was cut by 7 bases and J by 1 base, with 5 bases left in between. The CDR3 is CASTRSGANVLTF. The CDR3 region has the DNA TGTGCCAGCACCCGATCTGGGGCCAACGTCCTGACTTTC.

The rearrangement joins TRBV7-2 to TRBJ2-7, with 8 bases identical to TRBD2. J lost 2 bases, V lost 2 bases, and 5 bases had no gene match. Germline V lookup: CDR1 SGHTA, CDR2 FQGNSA. The length of the CDR3 is 15 residues. The CDR3 sequence is CASSLTSGLAYEQYF. The CDR3 nucleotides are TGTGCCAGCAGCTTAACATCGGGACTAGCCTACGAGCAGTACTTC.

This clone was recorded only once. The chain has TRBV5-6 and TRBJ2-7, with TRBD2 matching over 8 bases. CDR3 size: 14 residues. Germline V CDR1 and CDR2: SGHDT, YYEEEE. The ends lost 4 bases at V and 5 bases at J; junction bases unmatched: 8. CDR3: CASSPLIAGNEQYF. CDR3 nucleotide sequence: TGTGCCAGCAGCCCCCTTATAGCGGGAAACGAGCAGTACTTC.

A word on this clone: Additional DNA sequences in this sample encode the identical CDR3. V and J are TRBV18 and TRBJ1-1; D ambiguous. V was shortened by 3 bases and J by 5 bases, with 4 bases between the two germline ends. Germline V gene lookup returns CDR1 KGHSH and CDR2 LQKENI. There are 11 residues in the CDR3. The CDR3 DNA sequence: TGTGCCAGCTCACCTGGGACTGAAGCTTTCTTT. Its protein is CASSPGTEAFF.

J is TRBJ2-3 and V is TRBV30; possibly TRBD2 for D (5 bases). Trimming left V 4 bases short and J 13 bases short, with 12 bases between. The germline V gene has CDR1 GTSNPN and CDR2 SVGIG (reference sequence). CDR3 length: 10 amino acids. The CDR3 bases are TGTGCCTGGAAGCCTCCCGGGAAGTATTTT. Translating gives CAWKPPGKYF.

This clone was recorded a few times. The chain carries TRBV6-1 and TRBJ2-7; 10 bases align to TRBD2. This CDR3 contains 14 residues. Trimming at V came to 2 bases and at J to 3 bases, leaving 1 base not matched to a gene. Germline V gives CDR1 MNHNS, CDR2 SASEGT. Written as DNA, the CDR3 is TGTGCCAGCAGTGAACTAGCGGGAGTCTACGAGCAGTACTTC. Its protein is CASSELAGVYEQYF.

V usage is TRBV7-9 and J usage is TRBJ2-7; TRBD2 matches at 15 bases. The CDR3 length is 16 residues. V shed 5 bases and J 2 bases; nucleotides not matched to a gene: 4. The germline CDR1 and CDR2 sequences are SEHNR and FQNEAQ (reference sequence). CDR3 in amino acids: CASSIGLAGGAYEQYF. For the CDR3, the DNA is TGTGCCAGCAGCATCGGACTAGCGGGAGGGGCCTACGAGCAGTACTTC.

V is TRBV7-8 and J is TRBJ1-1, with D possibly TRBD1 on 5 matching bases. With 0 bases removed from V and 0 bases from J, the gap between germline ends came to 11 bases. Germline-derived CDR1 and CDR2 are SGHVS and FQNEAQ. The length of the CDR3 is 16 residues. The CDR3 sequence: CASSLAQVGLNTEAFF. The CDR3 DNA reads as TGTGCCAGCAGCTTAGCGCAGGTGGGACTGAACACTGAAGCTTTCTTT. The whole variable domain, remainder taken from reference TRBV7-8 and TRBJ1-1, is GAGVSQSPRYKVAKRGQDVALRCDPISGHVSLFWYQQALGQGPEFLTYFQNEAQLDKSGLPSDRFFAERPEGSVSTLKIQRTQQEDSAVYLCASSLAQVGLNTEAFFGQGTRLTVV.

The chain has TRBV7-9 and TRBJ2-7; the match to TRBD1 covers 7 bases. The CDR3 contains 14 residues. Germline CDR1 and CDR2: SEHNR and FQNEAQ (reference sequence). V shed 5 bases, J shed 5 bases, and the junction held 9 bases outside the gene matches. The CDR3 DNA follows: TGTGCCAGCAGCGCAGACAGGGAATTTAACGAGCAGTACTTC. Its protein is CASSADREFNEQYF. Using reference TRBV7-9 and TRBJ2-7 for the parts outside the CDR3, the full variable domain is DTGVSQNPRHKITKRGQNVTFRCDPISEHNRLYWYRQTLGQGPEFLTYFQNEAQLEKSRLLSDRFSAERPKGSFSTLEIQRTEQGDSAMYLCASSADREFNEQYFGPGTRLTVT.

The chain joins TRBV9 to TRBJ1-6; the D is unclear. The CDR3 is made up of 13 amino acids. V lost 3 bases and J lost 7, with 8 bases in between. Germline V lookup: CDR1 SGDLS, CDR2 YYNGEE. The DNA for the CDR3 is TGTGCCAGCAGCGCCCCCGGCAATTCACCCCTCCACTTT. Translation: CASSAPGNSPLHF.

V and J are TRBV5-1 and TRBJ2-1; a possible D gene is TRBD1 (5 bases). The germline gives CDR1 SGHRS, CDR2 YFSETQ. This CDR3 spans 15 amino acids. V was shortened by 1 base and J by 3 bases, with 11 bases between the two germline ends. Here the CDR3 reads CASSLTGRGYNEQFF. As DNA, the CDR3 is TGCGCCAGCAGCTTGACAGGTAGAGGCTACAATGAGCAGTTCTTC.

The chain joins TRBV15 to TRBJ1-5, with a weak D call TRBD1 (5 bases). Germline V gene sequence: CDR1 LNHNV, CDR2 YYDKDF (reference sequence). CDR3 size: 15 residues. V lost 0 bases to trimming and J lost 5 bases, with 11 bases between them. The CDR3 DNA sequence: TGTGCCACCAGCAGAGATGGATCAGGGTATCAGCCCCAGCATTTT. Protein product: CATSRDGSGYQPQHF.

The V and J genes are TRBV5-6 and TRBJ1-2; TRBD1 might be the D (6 bases). The CDR3 covers 13 residues. V was clipped by 0 bases and J by 3 bases, with 6 bases between them. Per the germline V gene, CDR1 is SGHDT and CDR2 is YYEEEE. The CDR3 sequence: CASSLGTDYGYTF. CDR3 DNA: TGTGCCAGCAGCTTGGGGACAGACTATGGCTACACCTTC.

The rearrangement uses TRBV5-5 and TRBJ2-7, with 10 bases aligning to TRBD1. V shed 4 bases and J 7 bases; nucleotides not matched to a gene: 8. Germline CDR1 reads SGHKS; CDR2 reads YYEKEE (reference sequence). This CDR3 contains 14 residues. The CDR3 region is CASSPGTGVGEQYF. CDR3 nucleotide sequence: TGTGCCAGCAGCCCCGGGACAGGGGTTGGGGAGCAGTACTTC.

The V and J genes are TRBV14 and TRBJ1-1, with D perhaps matching TRBD1 (5 bases). Per germline, CDR1 SGHDN and CDR2 FVKESK. V was shortened by 1 base and J by 4 bases, with 13 bases between the two germline ends. The CDR3 spans 15 residues. The CDR3 nucleotides are TGTGCCAGCAGCCAAGGTGGGGGACCGCTCACTGAAGCTTTCTTT. It specifies CASSQGGGPLTEAFF.

In this sample, this clone turned up once. The chain combines TRBV21-1 with TRBJ2-5; the DNA was not used to check the table's D call, TRBD2. TRBV21-1 counts as a pseudogene. The CDR3 consists of 17 residues. The CDR3 is CASSKGLGAGGRETQYF. For the CDR3, the DNA is TGTGCCAGCAGCAAAGGCCTAGGGGCAGGAGGGAGGGAGACCCAGTACTTC.

The chain employs TRBV6-5 and TRBJ1-5, with D maybe TRBD1 (6 bases). Looked up from germline, CDR1 is MNHEY and CDR2 is SVGAGI. V lost 5 bases, J lost 3 bases, and 8 bases lay in between. The CDR3 is 13 amino acids. CDR3: CASSGQINQPQHF. In DNA, the CDR3 is TGTGCCAGCAGTGGACAGATCAATCAGCCCCAGCATTTT.

This clone was seen only once. This rearrangement joins TRBV5-1 to TRBJ2-1, with D maybe TRBD1 (6 bases). The CDR3 runs 15 residues. Germline assignment: CDR1 SGHRS and CDR2 YFSETQ. Trimming cost V 2 bases and J 3 bases, with 12 bases left between them. CDR3 sequence: CASSLGQTLYNEQFF. CDR3 DNA: TGCGCCAGCAGCTTAGGACAGACCCTCTACAATGAGCAGTTCTTC.

J is TRBJ2-1 and V is TRBV6-4, with 9 bases lining up with TRBD2. This CDR3 is built from 15 residues. Germline V CDR1 and CDR2: MRHNA, SNTAGT. Trimming took 4 bases from V and 9 from J; bases not matched to a gene: 10. The CDR3 reads CASSALAGTYGEQFF. The CDR3 coding sequence is TGTGCCAGCAGTGCCCTAGCGGGAACCTACGGTGAGCAGTTCTTC.

The V and J genes are TRBV25-1 and TRBJ1-2; D uncertain. The CDR3 is 12 amino acids. Germline values: CDR1 MGHDK, CDR2 SYGVNS. V was pared by 2 bases and J by 11 bases, with 12 bases between. The CDR3 loop is CASSEREVGYTF. The CDR3 nucleotides are TGTGCCAGCAGTGAAAGGGAGGTTGGGTACACCTTC.